What follows is one TCR beta chain and its context. Germline V lookup: CDR1 MGHDK, CDR2 SYGVNS. With 0 bases removed from V and 5 bases from J, the gap between germline ends came to 7 bases. The CDR3 totals 13 residues. Methods used by the authors: Cell counts per sample came from amplifying reference gene primers. This table comes from immunoSEQ multiplex PCR, and its TCRdb copy is limited to in-frame clones, with some not included. V and J calls and clone size are as listed in that table; D and trimming were resolved from the DNA. The table includes about 88,000 clones, 88% detected once. This sample is part of a study of blood T cell repertoires in COVID-19. Whole-study context: The United States, Italy and Spain supplied acute and convalescent COVID-19 samples.

The source is an elderly man with acute or convalescent COVID-19. This chain connects TRBV25-1 to TRBJ2-5, with D perhaps TRBD2 (5 bases). Sequenced material: peripheral blood. The CDR3 DNA is TGTGCCAGCAGTGAATACGGGGTGGAGACCCAGTACTTC. It specifies CASSEYGVETQYF.